This T cell receptor (beta chain) originates from a study of neoadjuvant anti-PD-1 for oral cavity cancer. Profiled with immunoSEQ multiplex PCR; TCRdb holds only in-frame clones, not every one. The table has tens of thousands of clones, roughly three quarters seen once; the top ten hold around 2.6%. As regards this clone: Other DNA sequences in the sample encode the same CDR3.

Looked up from germline, CDR1 is MNHNS and CDR2 is SASEGT. The CDR3 length is 15 residues. Trimming took off 8 bases at V and 6 bases at J, with 22 bases between the two ends. The receptor's source is a person aged 40-85 years with oral cavity squamous cell carcinoma. The chain carries TRBV6-1 and TRBJ1-1, with a weak D call TRBD1 (6 bases). Material: PBMCs, obtained before nivolumab (anti-PD-1) treatment. CDR3: CASSLGGRGGAEAFF. In nucleotides, the CDR3 is TGTGCCAGCTCCCTTGGTGGCAGGGGAGGTGCTGAAGCTTTCTTT.